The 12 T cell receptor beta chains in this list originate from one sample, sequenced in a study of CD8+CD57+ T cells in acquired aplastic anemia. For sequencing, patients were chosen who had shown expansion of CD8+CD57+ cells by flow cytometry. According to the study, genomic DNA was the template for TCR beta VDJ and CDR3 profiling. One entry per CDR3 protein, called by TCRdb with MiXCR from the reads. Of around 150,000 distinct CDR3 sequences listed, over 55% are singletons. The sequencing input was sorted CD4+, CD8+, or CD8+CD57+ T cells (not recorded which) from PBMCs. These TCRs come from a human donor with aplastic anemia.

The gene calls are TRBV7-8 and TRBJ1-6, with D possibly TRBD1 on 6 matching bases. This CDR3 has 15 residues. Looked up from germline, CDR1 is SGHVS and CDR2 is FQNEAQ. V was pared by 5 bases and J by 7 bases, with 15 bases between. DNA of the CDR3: TGTGCCAGCAGCGACAACAGGGTCGCGAATTCACCCCTCCACTTT. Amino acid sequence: CASSDNRVANSPLHF.

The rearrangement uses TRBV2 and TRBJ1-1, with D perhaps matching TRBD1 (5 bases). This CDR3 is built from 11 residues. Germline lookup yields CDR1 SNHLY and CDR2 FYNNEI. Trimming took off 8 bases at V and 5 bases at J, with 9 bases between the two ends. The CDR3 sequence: CASFEGTEAFF. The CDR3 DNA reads TGTGCCAGCTTCGAGGGGACTGAAGCTTTCTTT.

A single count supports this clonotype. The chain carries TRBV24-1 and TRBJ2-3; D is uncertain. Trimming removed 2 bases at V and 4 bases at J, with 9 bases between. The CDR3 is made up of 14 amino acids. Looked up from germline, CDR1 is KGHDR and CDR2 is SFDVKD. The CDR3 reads CATSDSIVADTQYF. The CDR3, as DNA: TGTGCCACCAGTGATTCCATAGTGGCAGATACGCAGTATTTT.

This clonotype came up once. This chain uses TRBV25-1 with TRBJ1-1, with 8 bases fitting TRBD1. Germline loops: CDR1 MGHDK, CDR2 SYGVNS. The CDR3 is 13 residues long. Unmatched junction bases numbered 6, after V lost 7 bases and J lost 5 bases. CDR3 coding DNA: TGTGCCAGCACCGCAGGGGGCTCAACTGAAGCTTTCTTT. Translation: CASTAGGSTEAFF.

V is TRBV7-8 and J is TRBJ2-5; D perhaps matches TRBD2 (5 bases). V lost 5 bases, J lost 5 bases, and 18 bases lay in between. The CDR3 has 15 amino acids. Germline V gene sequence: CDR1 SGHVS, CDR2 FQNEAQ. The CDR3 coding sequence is TGTGCCAGCAGCCCGTCGGACTCCCCGGCGGAGACCCAGTACTTC. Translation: CASSPSDSPAETQYF.

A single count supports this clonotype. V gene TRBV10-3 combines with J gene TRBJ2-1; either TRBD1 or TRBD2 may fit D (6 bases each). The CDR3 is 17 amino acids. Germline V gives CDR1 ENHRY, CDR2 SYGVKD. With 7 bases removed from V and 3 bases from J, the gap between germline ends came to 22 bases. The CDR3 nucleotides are TGTGCCATCAAGGGGGACGAATGGGGGCGGGACTACAATGAGCAGTTCTTC. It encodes CAIKGDEWGRDYNEQFF.

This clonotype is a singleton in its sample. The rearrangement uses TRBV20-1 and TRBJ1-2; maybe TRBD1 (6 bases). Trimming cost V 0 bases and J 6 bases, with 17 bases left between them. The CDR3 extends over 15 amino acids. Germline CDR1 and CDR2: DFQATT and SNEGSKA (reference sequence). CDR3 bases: TGCAGTGCTAGAGATCTCGAGACAGGTATAAATGGCTACACCTTC. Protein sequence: CSARDLETGINGYTF.

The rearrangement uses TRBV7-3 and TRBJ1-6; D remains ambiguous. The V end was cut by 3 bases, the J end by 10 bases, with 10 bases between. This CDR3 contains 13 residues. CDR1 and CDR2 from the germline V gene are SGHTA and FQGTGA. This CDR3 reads CASSFSLKSPLHF. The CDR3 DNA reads TGTGCCAGCAGCTTTTCCCTTAAATCACCCCTCCACTTT.

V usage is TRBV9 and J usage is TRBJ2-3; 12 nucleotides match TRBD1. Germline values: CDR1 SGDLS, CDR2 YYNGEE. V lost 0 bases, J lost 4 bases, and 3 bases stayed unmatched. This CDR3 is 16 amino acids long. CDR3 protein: CASSVGDRGRADTQYF. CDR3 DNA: TGTGCCAGCAGCGTAGGGGACAGGGGGCGCGCAGATACGCAGTATTTT.

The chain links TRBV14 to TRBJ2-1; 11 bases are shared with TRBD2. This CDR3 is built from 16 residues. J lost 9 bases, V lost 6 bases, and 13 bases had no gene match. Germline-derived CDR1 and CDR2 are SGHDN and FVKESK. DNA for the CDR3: TGTGCCAGCAGTCCAACAACTAGCGGGAGCCGTGGTGAGCAGTTCTTC. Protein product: CASSPTTSGSRGEQFF.

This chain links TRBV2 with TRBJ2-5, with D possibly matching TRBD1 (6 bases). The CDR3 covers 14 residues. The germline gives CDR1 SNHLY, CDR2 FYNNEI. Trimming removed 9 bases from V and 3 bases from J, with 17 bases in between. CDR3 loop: CASRQVWDEETQYF. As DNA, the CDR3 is TGTGCCAGTAGACAGGTGTGGGACGAAGAGACCCAGTACTTC.

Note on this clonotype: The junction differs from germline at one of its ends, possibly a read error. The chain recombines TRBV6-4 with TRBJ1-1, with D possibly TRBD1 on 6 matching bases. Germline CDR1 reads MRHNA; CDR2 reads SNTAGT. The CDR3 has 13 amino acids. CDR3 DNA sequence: TGTGCCAGTCGGGACATAGAGAACACTGAAGCCTTCTTT. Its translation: CASRDIENTEAFF.